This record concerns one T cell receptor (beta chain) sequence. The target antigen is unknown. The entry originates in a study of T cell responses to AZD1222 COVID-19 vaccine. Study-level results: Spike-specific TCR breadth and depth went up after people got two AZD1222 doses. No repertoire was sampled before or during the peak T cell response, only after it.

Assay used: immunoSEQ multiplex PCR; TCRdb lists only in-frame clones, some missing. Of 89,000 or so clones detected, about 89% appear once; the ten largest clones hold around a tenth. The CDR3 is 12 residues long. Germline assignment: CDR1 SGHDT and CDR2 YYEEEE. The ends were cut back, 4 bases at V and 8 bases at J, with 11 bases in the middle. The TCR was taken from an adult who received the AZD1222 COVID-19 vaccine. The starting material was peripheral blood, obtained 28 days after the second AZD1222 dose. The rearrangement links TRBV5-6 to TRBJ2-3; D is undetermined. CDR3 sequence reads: CASSTRFVTQYF. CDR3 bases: TGTGCCAGCAGCACCCGTTTTGTTACGCAGTATTTT.